The source of this TCR beta chain is a study of blood T cell repertoires in COVID-19. Background on the study: Collection of acute and convalescent COVID-19 samples took place in the United States, Italy and Spain.

The assay was immunoSEQ multiplex PCR, and TCRdb's table has in-frame clones only and misses some. The repertoire has 140,000 or so clones, around 80% of them found once; the top ten carry roughly 10%. This CDR3 is 15 amino acids long. Unmatched junction bases numbered 9, after V lost 6 bases and J lost 2 bases. In germline, CDR1 is MDHEN, CDR2 SYDVKM. This TCR came from a man aged 55 to 69 with active or convalescent COVID-19. Material: peripheral blood. The rearrangement links TRBV28 to TRBJ1-1; TRBD1 agrees at 7 bases. The CDR3 here is CASSHPRGANTEAFF. The CDR3 DNA sequence: TGTGCCAGCAGCCACCCCAGGGGGGCAAACACTGAAGCTTTCTTT.